The present TCR beta chain was sequenced within a study of blood T cells in healthy people across ages (dated by TCRdb to the mid-2010s). Concerning the study at large: In model experiments, template switching captured roughly one uniquely barcoded TCR beta cDNA molecule for every two T cells. To track age-related changes in TCR beta repertoire diversity, the study relied on deep sequencing normalized with unique cDNA molecular identifiers. The donors were divided into four age groups: young (average roughly 15 years), middle-aged (approximately 42), aged (about 61) and long-lived (roughly 82). To avoid experimental bias, donors of different ages were spread randomly across the sequencing lanes. Two additional independent replicas of 1 million unique cDNA reads from the same blood draw were analyzed for two donors (one aged 18 to 30 and one aged 80 or older). Summary of the overall study and its limitations: Bulk unsorted PBMC profiling prevented conclusive comparison of naive and antigen-experienced compartments. As age increased, observed TCR beta diversity per million T cells dropped in a roughly linear way, and a significant reduction was already evident by age 40. Estimates of total diversity based on one million sequenced T cells were considered lower bounds and underestimates. Because the CMV infection status of the donors was unknown, age-related changes in expanded clonotypes may potentially have been confounded. A strong correlation was found between observed TCR beta diversity and the percentage of naive T cells measured by flow cytometry. Compared with the aged group, the long-lived group had more naive CD4+ T cells, fewer expanded clones and increased TCR diversity, a pattern suggesting age selection.

Trimming takes 4 bases from V and 14 bases from J, and the germline ends sit 15 bases apart. The CDR1 and CDR2 encoded by the germline V gene are SGHTA and FQGNSA. The CDR3 runs 13 amino acids, cysteine and phenylalanine included. Only the CDR3 DNA stays, 39 bases, in frame from base 1. This clonotype has a count of ten or more. Its antigen is not yet known. Base qualities are not provided; no much larger clone lies one nucleotide away. The method was 5' RACE. The instrument given in TCRdb is Illumina HiSeq 2500. A second 7 to 11 cycle PCR used a sample-barcoded 5' primer and a J-beta primer mix. A unique molecular identifier was introduced onto each TCR beta cDNA molecule by a template-switch 5' adaptor carrying 12 random nucleotides. Each sample yielded at least 2.5 million CDR3-containing paired-end reads. First-strand cDNA synthesis was performed from all RNA using the Mint cDNA synthesis kit, with priming by a TRBC-specific oligonucleotide. Following uracil-DNA glycosylase treatment, a first 18-cycle PCR with universal primers M1SS and BC2_uni_R was performed on all cDNA. In the source study's methods: Each sample was normalized by randomly selecting 1 million high-quality reads, each carrying a distinct molecular identifier. Instead of being binned into consensus sequences, reads with shared molecular identifiers were discarded. MiTCR, with a Q25 quality threshold and the strictest error-elimination algorithm, was used for CDR3 identification, clonotype clustering and error correction. A nonparametric unseen species model with Euler transformation was used to estimate lower-bound total TCR beta diversity. Using fastp trimming at Q25 and MiXCR clonotype assembly, TCRdb reanalyzed the public sequencing data and kept in-frame beta chains. Rows matching on CDR3 protein sequence are summarized as one entry with the most common DNA and genes. Here the V and J calls rest on TCRdb's processing, not on the authors' analysis. In this sample the table shows hundreds of thousands of distinct CDR3 sequences, 32% of which occur a single time. Of the sample, approximately 15% is held by the ten largest clones.

The roughly 42 donors, aged about 6 to 95 years, were systemically healthy Caucasian individuals from Russia. Each donor gave roughly 11 milliliters of peripheral blood, drawn into EDTA-treated Vacutainer tubes. Ficoll-Paque density-gradient centrifugation was used to isolate PBMCs, with at least 7 million per sample. Total RNA was extracted from PBMCs with Trizol reagent, with at least 5.5 micrograms obtained per sample. For every donor, an aliquot of PBMCs went through flow cytometry to measure the percentages of naive CD45RAhigh/CD27high T cells. Sample: blood. The receptor chain draws on TRBV7-2 and TRBJ1-6, with TRBD1 as a weak D call on 6 bases. The sequence was collected from an elderly woman in good health. Donor details come from another sample of the same person, matched by shared clones. For the CDR3, the sequence is CASSSSQGRSLHF. The DNA sequence is TGTGCCAGCAGCTCATCACAGGGTCGATCCCTCCACTTT.